This paragraph covers one TCR beta chain sequence. Its antigen is unknown. The data were taken from a study of T cell responses to AZD1222 COVID-19 vaccine. The study's findings and limits: Donors were largely white British and mainly female; clonal diversity was possibly underestimated.

The CDR3 spans 15 residues. V shed 2 bases and J 0 bases; nucleotides not matched to a gene: 4. Per the germline V gene, CDR1 is SGHRS and CDR2 is YFSETQ. TCRdb keeps only in-frame clones here, not all; method: immunoSEQ multiplex PCR. The sample lists approximately 50,000 clones, 75% to 90% occurring once. The genes are TRBV5-1 and TRBJ1-2; 7 bases agree with TRBD1. Material: peripheral blood, obtained 28 days after the second AZD1222 dose. The TCR was taken from an adult who received the AZD1222 COVID-19 vaccine. This chain's CDR3 is CASSLQGYSNYGYTF. The CDR3 DNA follows: TGCGCCAGCAGCTTACAGGGGTATTCTAACTATGGCTACACCTTC.